The present T cell receptor beta chain was sequenced within a study of T cells in Graves' hyperthyroidism and ophthalmopathy. The CDR3 regions of TCR beta were amplified from RNA transcripts. With the HTBI primer set, the TCR CDR3 went through a first round of RT-PCR. TCRdb re-called the multiplex PCR reads with MiXCR, one entry per CDR3 protein. The data hold about 270,000 distinct CDR3 sequences, with approximately 16% observed a single time. CDR1 and CDR2 from the germline V gene are MNHEY and SVGEGT. This CDR3 is built from 15 residues. V lost 6 bases and J 2 bases, leaving 14 bases between the germline ends. Study results and limitations: A model built on 13 V-J features separated ophthalmopathy from stable hyperthyroidism.

This clonotype was counted many times. Antigen specificity is unknown. The gene calls are TRBV6-2 or TRBV6-3 and TRBJ1-5; D gene uncertain. Sequencing used blood. The clonotype originates from a woman aged 45 to 65 with Graves' hyperthyroidism that later progressed to Graves' ophthalmopathy. As DNA, the CDR3 is TGTGCCAGCAGGCGAGACTTGGGAGGCAATCAGCCCCAGCATTTT. Translating it yields CASRRDLGGNQPQHF.